This T cell receptor (beta chain) was identified in a study of regulatory T cells in long-lasting Graves disease. The time point: newly diagnosed GD, antithyroid drugs for less than 3 months. PBMC RNA was the source of the TCR library. Concerning this clonotype: The antigen is undetermined.

HTBI primers from iRepertoire and Arm-PCR of CDR3 regions yielded the TCR beta libraries. One entry per CDR3 protein results from TCRdb running MiXCR on the multiplex PCR reads. Of 350,000 to 450,000 distinct CDR3 sequences in the sample, 15% are singletons; the top ten hold over 7.5%. Broader study findings: TRBV28, TRBJ1-2 and TRBJ2-5 emerged as the favored segments in persistent disease.

CDR1 and CDR2 from the germline V gene are SGHVS and FQNEAQ. The CDR3 consists of 18 residues. Germline trimming cut 6 bases from V and 7 bases from J; bases unmatched to any gene: 18. Another study also made use of these data, one on T cells in Graves' hyperthyroidism and ophthalmopathy. From that report: Subjects aged 18 to 65 presented with newly diagnosed hyperthyroidism of less than 2 months' duration.

The sample here was peripheral blood mononuclear cells (PBMCs), taken at new diagnosis, from a patient treated with antithyroid drugs. The source is a woman aged 40-49 years with Graves disease. The chain is built from TRBV7-8 and TRBJ1-6; 7 bases agree with TRBD1. This CDR3 is CASSRSPPGTAENSPLHF. Written as DNA, the CDR3 is TGTGCCAGCAGTCGATCTCCTCCCGGGACAGCGGAAAATTCACCCCTCCACTTT.